This paragraph reports one T cell receptor (beta chain). These data come from a study of blood T cell repertoires in COVID-19. Study as a whole: The study drew acute and convalescent COVID-19 samples from the United States, Italy and Spain. Nucleic acid was either cDNA or gDNA, and it came from T cells, B-cell-depleted T cells, or PBMCs.

V trimming: 0 bases; J trimming: 4 bases; junction bases outside the gene matches: 7. The CDR3 consists of 17 residues. Germline-derived CDR1 and CDR2 are LGHDT and YNNKEL (reference sequence). The authors' processing: Amplified reference gene primers provided the basis for estimating nucleated cell counts. The data were produced by immunoSEQ multiplex PCR, yet TCRdb's version contains in-frame clones alone and is incomplete. For V, J and clone size, that table is used; D and trimming come from the DNA. The data show hundreds of thousands of clones, with 85% seen just once and 3.5% to 4% held by the top ten.

Sequences were obtained from peripheral blood. This chain uses TRBV3-1 (or the pseudogene TRBV3-2) with TRBJ2-3; 10 bases agree with TRBD2. This clonotype was sampled from a woman aged 18-35 years with acute or convalescent COVID-19. The CDR3 reads CASSQDWSGGGADTQYF. The CDR3 DNA reads as TGTGCCAGCAGCCAAGATTGGAGCGGGGGGGGTGCAGATACGCAGTATTTT.